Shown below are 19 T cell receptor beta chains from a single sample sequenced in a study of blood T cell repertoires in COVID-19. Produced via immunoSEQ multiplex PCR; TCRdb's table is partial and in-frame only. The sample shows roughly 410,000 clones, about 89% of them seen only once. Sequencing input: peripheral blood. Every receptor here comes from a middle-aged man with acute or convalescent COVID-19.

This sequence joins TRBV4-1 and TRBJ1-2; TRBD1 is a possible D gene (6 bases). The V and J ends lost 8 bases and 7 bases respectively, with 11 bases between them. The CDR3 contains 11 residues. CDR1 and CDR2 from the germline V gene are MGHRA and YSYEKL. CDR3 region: CASVGGGGYTF. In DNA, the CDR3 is TGCGCCAGCGTTGGGGGCGGTGGCTACACCTTC.

CDR3 amino acids: CASSTSLANEQFF. CDR3 coding DNA: TGTGCCAGCAGCACCTCACTAGCAAATGAGCAGTTCTTC. The chain has TRBV11-2 and TRBJ2-1; the D gene is possibly TRBD2 (6 bases). The V gene lost 5 bases and the J gene lost 7 bases, with 12 bases spanning the gap. Germline V gene sequence: CDR1 SGHAT, CDR2 FQNNGV. This CDR3 is built from 13 residues.

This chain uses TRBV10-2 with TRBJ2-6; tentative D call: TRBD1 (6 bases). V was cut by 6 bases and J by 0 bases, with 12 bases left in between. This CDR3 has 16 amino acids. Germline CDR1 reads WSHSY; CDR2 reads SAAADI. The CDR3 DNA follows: TGCGCCAGCAGGGGGGCGGGTCCCTCTGGGGCCAACGTCCTGACTTTC. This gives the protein CASRGAGPSGANVLTF.

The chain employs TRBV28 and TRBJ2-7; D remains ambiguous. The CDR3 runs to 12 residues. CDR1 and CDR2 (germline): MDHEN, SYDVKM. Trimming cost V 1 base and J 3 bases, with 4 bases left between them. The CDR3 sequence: CASSLSHYEQYF. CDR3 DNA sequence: TGTGCCAGCAGTTTATCCCACTACGAGCAGTACTTC.

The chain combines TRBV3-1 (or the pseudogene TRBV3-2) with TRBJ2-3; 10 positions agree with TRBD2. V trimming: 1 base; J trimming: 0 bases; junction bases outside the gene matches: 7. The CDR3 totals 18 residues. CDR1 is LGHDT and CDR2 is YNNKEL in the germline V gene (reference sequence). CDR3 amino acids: CASSQGLAGVFSTDTQYF. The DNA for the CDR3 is TGTGCCAGCAGCCAAGGGCTAGCGGGGGTCTTTAGCACAGATACGCAGTATTTT.

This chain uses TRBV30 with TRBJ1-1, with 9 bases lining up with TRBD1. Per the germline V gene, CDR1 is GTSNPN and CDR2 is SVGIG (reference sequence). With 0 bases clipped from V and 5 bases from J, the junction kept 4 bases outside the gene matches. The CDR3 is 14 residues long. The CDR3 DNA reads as TGTGCCTGGAGTGTAACAGGGGGCGGGACTGAAGCTTTCTTT. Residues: CAWSVTGGGTEAFF.

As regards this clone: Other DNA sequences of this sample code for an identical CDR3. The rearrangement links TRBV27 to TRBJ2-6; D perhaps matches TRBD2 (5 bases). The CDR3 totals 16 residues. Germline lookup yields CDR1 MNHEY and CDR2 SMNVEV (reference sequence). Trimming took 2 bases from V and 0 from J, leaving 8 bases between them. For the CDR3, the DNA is TGTGCCAGCAGTTTACTAGGGAGCTCTGGGGCCAACGTCCTGACTTTC. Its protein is CASSLLGSSGANVLTF.

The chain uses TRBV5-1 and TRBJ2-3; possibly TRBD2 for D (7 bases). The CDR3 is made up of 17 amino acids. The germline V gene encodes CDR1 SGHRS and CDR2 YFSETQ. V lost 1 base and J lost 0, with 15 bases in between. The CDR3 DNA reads TGCGCCAGCAGCTTGATCACCGGGGGGCCGAGCACAGATACGCAGTATTTT. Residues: CASSLITGGPSTDTQYF.

DNA for the CDR3: TGTGCCAGCAGCAGACTCACAGATACGCAGTATTTT. The encoded protein is CASSRLTDTQYF. The chain employs TRBV3-1 (or the pseudogene TRBV3-2) and TRBJ2-3; D gene unclear. The CDR3 runs to 12 residues. Germline-derived CDR1 and CDR2 are LGHDT and YNNKEL (reference sequence). V was pared by 5 bases and J by 2 bases, with 5 bases between.

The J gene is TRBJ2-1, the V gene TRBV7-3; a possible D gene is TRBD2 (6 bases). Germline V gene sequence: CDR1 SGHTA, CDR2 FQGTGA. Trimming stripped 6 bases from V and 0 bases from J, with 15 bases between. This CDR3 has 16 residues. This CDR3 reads CASSSRRGSSYNEQFF. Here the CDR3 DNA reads TGTGCCAGCAGTTCTCGCCGGGGGAGCTCCTACAATGAGCAGTTCTTC.

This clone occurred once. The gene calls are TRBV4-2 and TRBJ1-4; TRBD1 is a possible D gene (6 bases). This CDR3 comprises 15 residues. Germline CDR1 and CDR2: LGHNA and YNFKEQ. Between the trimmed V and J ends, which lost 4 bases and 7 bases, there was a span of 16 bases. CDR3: CASSPLGGEGEKLFF. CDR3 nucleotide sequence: TGTGCCAGCAGCCCCTTAGGGGGGGAGGGTGAAAAACTGTTTTTT.

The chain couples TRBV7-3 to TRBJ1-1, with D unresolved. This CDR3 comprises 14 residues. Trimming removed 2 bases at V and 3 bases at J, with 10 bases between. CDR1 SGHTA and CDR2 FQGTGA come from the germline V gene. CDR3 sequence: CASSLEGLDTEAFF. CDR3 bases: TGTGCCAGCAGCTTAGAGGGATTGGACACTGAAGCTTTCTTT. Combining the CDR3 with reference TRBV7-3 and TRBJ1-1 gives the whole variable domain GAGVSQTPSNKVTEKGKYVELRCDPISGHTALYWYRQSLGQGPEFLIYFQGTGAADDSGLPNDRFFAVRPEGSVSTLKIQRTERGDSAVYLCASSLEGLDTEAFFGQGTRLTVV.

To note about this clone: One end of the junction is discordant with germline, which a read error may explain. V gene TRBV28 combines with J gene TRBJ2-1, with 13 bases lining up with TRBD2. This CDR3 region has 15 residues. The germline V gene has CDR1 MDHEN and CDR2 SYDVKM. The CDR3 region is CASSLPWGLAGIWLF. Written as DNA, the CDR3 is TGTGCCAGCAGTTTACCCTGGGGACTAGCGGGAATATGGCTCTTC.

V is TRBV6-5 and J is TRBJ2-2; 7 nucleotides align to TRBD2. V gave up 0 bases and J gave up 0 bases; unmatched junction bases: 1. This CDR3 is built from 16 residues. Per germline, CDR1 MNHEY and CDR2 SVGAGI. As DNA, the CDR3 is TGTGCCAGCAGTTACTCGGCGGGAGCGAACACCGGGGAGCTGTTTTTT. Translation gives CASSYSAGANTGELFF.

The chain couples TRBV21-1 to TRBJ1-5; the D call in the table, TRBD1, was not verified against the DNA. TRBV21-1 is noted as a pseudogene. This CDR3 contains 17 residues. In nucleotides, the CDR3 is TGTGCCAGCAGCAAGGGACAGGGGCTAGAGGGCAATCAGCCCCAGCATTTT. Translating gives CASSKGQGLEGNQPQHF.

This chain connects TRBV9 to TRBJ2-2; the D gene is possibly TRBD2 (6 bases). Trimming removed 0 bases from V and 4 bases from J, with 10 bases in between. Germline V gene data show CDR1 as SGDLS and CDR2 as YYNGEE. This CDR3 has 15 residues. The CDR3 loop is CASSVEIAATGELFF. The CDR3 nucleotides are TGTGCCAGCAGCGTAGAGATAGCGGCCACCGGGGAGCTGTTTTTT.

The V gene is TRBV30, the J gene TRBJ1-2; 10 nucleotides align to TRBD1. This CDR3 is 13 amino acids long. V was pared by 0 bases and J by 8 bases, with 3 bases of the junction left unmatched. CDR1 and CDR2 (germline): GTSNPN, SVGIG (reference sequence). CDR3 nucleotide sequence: TGTGCCTGGAGTGTAGACAGGGGGCTAGGCTACACCTTC. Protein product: CAWSVDRGLGYTF.

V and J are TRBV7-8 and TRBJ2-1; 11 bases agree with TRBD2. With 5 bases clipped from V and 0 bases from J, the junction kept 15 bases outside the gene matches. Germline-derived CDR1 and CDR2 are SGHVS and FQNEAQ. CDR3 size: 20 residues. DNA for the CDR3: TGTGCCAGCAGCCCAGAGGGGCTAGCGGGGGGCCGCAGCTCCTACAATGAGCAGTTCTTC. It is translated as CASSPEGLAGGRSSYNEQFF. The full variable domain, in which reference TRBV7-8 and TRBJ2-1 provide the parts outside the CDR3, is GAGVSQSPRYKVAKRGQDVALRCDPISGHVSLFWYQQALGQGPEFLTYFQNEAQLDKSGLPSDRFFAERPEGSVSTLKIQRTQQEDSAVYLCASSPEGLAGGRSSYNEQFFGPGTRLTVL.

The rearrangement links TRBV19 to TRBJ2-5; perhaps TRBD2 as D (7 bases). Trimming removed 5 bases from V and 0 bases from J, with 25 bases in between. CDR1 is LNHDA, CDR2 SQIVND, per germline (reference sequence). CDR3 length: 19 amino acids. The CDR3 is CASSPTGGGALSYQETQYF. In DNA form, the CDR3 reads TGTGCCAGTAGTCCGACCGGAGGGGGGGCCCTATCATACCAAGAGACCCAGTACTTC.